This T cell receptor beta chain came from a study of shared clonotypes between healthy human individuals. Overall study results and limits: Owing to a small donor count, the genetic and exposure-history diversity represented was limited. Against clonotypes common to all four donors, non-shared ones had lower generation probabilities. The authors sampled blood alone, and tissue repertoires likely differ.

Naive-designated CD8 cells lacked CD45RO, were positively enriched for CCR7, and omitted terminally differentiated effector memory CD45RA+ cells. Details on this clone: Its antigen is undetermined.

As handled by the study authors: Junction-only sequences produced by ImmunoSEQ had no quality scores, so filtering differed. The repertoire was sequenced with immunoSEQ multiplex PCR; TCRdb's copy has only in-frame clones and lacks some. V and J calls and clone size come straight from that table; D and trimming were deduced from the DNA. Here the sample spans 800,000 to 950,000 clones, approximately 97% being singletons. The receptor was derived from a young man in good health. The sample taken for sequencing was naive CD8+ T cells sorted from blood.

CDR3 residues: CATRTPLQKAGGPLEQFF. The DNA for the CDR3 is TGTGCCACCCGTACTCCTTTGCAAAAAGCGGGAGGGCCACTAGAGCAGTTCTTC. The rearrangement joins TRBV28 to TRBJ2-1, with 10 nucleotides matching TRBD2. The V gene end was trimmed by 10 bases and the J gene end by 10 bases; junction bases not matched to a gene: 25. Germline V CDR1 and CDR2: MDHEN, SYDVKM. The CDR3 runs 18 residues.